This T cell receptor (beta chain) was identified in a study of T cells in Graves' hyperthyroidism and ophthalmopathy. The study's findings and limits: In the analysis, a 13 V-J model separated ophthalmopathy from stable hyperthyroidism.

There are many counts of this clonotype. Its antigen remains unidentified. The V gene's germline CDR1 is SGHRS and CDR2 YFSETQ. The CDR3 is 14 amino acids. V was pared by 0 bases and J by 7 bases, with 10 bases between. Hyperthyroidism, newly diagnosed and lasting under 2 months, affected patients aged 18 to 65. For the diagnoses, clinical symptoms, serum thyroxine and TRAb, thyroid ultrasound and orbital computed tomography were used. Extraction of PBMCs used roughly 9.3 ml of fresh peripheral blood. RNA transcripts provided the source from which TCR beta CDR3 regions were amplified. HTBI primers were used for first-round RT-PCR of the TCR CDR3. TCRdb re-called the multiplex PCR reads through MiXCR, storing one row per CDR3 protein. The table shows about 480,000 distinct CDR3 sequences, with over 13% occurring only once.

Sample: blood. This sequence was found in a woman between 18 and 30 years old with Graves' hyperthyroidism. The chain employs TRBV5-1 and TRBJ2-2; D gene unclear. CDR3 nucleotide sequence: TGCGCCAGCAGCTTGGATAGGGAAGGCGGGGAGCTGTTTTTT. It is translated as CASSLDREGGELFF.